The sequence of this T cell receptor beta chain was determined in a study of blood T cell repertoires in COVID-19. Sequencing used immunoSEQ multiplex PCR; TCRdb keeps in-frame clones, though not all of them. The table shows about 58,000 clones, with about 88% occurring only once. CDR1 and CDR2 from the germline V gene are MNHEY and SVGEGT. The CDR3 contains 12 residues. V lost 2 bases to trimming and J lost 4 bases, with 5 bases between them. This receptor was taken from a woman aged 55 to 70 with active COVID-19. The sample taken for sequencing was peripheral blood. The chain couples TRBV6-2 or TRBV6-3 to TRBJ2-5; D unresolved. CDR3 sequence: CASSYVGETQYF. The DNA for the CDR3 is TGTGCCAGCAGTTACGTCGGAGAGACCCAGTACTTC.